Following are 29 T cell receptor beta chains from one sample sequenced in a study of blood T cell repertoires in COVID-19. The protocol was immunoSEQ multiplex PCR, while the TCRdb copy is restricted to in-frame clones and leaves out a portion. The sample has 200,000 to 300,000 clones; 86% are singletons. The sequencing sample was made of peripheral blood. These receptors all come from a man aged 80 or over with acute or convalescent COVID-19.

CDR3 loop: CASTLNRDSNQPQHF. The CDR3 nucleotides read TGCGCCAGCACCCTTAACAGAGATAGCAATCAGCCCCAGCATTTT. V usage is TRBV10-2 and J usage is TRBJ1-5; no clear D gene. V was shortened by 7 bases and J by 0 bases, with 13 bases between the two germline ends. The germline V gene encodes CDR1 WSHSY and CDR2 SAAADI. The CDR3 has 15 amino acids.

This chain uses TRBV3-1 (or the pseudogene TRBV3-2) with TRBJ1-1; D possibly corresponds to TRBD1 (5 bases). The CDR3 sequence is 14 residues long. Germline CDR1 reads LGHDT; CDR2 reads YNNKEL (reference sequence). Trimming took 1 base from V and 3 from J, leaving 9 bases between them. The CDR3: CASSQGQGDTEAFF. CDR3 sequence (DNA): TGTGCCAGCAGCCAAGGGCAGGGCGACACTGAAGCTTTCTTT.

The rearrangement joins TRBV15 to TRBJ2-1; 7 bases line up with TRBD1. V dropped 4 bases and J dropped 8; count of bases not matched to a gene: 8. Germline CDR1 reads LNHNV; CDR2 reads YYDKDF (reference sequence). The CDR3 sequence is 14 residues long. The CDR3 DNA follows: TGTGCCACCAGCAAATCACAGGGGATTTATGAGCAGTTCTTC. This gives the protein CATSKSQGIYEQFF.

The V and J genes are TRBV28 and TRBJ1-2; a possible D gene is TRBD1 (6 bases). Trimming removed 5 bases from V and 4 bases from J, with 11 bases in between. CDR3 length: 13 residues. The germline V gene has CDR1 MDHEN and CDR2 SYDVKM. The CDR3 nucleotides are TGTGCCAGCAGTCTCAGGGGCAGCTATGGCTACACCTTC. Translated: CASSLRGSYGYTF.

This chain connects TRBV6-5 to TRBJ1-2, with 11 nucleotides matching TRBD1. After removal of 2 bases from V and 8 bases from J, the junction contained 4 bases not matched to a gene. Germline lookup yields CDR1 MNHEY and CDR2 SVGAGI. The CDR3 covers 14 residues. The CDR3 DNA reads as TGTGCCAGCAGTTACGGGACAGGGGGTTGGGGCTACACCTTC. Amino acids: CASSYGTGGWGYTF.

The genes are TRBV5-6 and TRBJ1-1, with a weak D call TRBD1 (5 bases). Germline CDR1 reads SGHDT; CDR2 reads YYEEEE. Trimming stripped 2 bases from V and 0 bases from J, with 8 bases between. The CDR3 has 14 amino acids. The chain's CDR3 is CASSFATVNTEAFF. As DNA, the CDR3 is TGTGCCAGCAGCTTTGCGACAGTGAACACTGAAGCTTTCTTT.

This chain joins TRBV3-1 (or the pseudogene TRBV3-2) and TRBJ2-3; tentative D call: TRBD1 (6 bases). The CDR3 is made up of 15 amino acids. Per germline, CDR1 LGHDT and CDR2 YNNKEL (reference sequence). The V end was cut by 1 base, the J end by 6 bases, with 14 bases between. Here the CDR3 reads CASSQGGTTRDTQYF. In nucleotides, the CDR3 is TGTGCCAGCAGCCAAGGAGGGACAACAAGGGATACGCAGTATTTT.

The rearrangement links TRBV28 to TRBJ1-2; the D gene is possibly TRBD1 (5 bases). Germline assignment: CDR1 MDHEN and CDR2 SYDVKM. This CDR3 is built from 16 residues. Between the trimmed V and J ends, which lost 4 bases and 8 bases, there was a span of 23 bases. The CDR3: CASSSPTTDITTGYTF. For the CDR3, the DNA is TGTGCCAGCAGTTCACCCACAACGGACATTACGACAGGCTACACCTTC.

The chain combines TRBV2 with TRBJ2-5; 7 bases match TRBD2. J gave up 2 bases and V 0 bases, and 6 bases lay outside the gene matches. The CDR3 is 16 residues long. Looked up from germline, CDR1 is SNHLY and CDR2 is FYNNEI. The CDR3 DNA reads TGTGCCAGCAGTGAAGCGGGGGGGAGTTGGCAAGAGACCCAGTACTTC. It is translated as CASSEAGGSWQETQYF.

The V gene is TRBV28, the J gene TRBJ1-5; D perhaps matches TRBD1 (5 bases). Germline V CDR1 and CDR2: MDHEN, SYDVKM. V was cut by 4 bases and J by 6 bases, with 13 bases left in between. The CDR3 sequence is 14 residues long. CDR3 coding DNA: TGTGCCAGCAGTTCCGGACAAAGCCCTCAGCCCCAGCATTTT. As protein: CASSSGQSPQPQHF.

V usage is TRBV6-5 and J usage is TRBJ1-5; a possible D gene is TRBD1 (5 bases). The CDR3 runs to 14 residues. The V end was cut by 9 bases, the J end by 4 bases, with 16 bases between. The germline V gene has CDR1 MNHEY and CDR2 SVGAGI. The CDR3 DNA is TGTGCCAGTTCCGGGGGTTCGAGGAATCAGCCCCAGCATTTT. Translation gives CASSGGSRNQPQHF.

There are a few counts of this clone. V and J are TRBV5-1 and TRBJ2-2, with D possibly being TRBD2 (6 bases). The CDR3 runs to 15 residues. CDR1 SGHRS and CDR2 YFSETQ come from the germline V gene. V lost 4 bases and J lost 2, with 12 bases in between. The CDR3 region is CASSPGTPNTGELFF. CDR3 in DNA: TGCGCCAGCAGCCCCGGGACTCCTAACACCGGGGAGCTGTTTTTT.

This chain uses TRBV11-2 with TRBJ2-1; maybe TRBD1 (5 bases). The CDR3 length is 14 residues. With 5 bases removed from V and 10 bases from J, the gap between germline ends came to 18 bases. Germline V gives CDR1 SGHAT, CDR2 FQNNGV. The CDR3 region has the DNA TGTGCCAGCAGCCATCACAACAGGCTTTGGGAGCAGTTCTTC. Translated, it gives CASSHHNRLWEQFF.

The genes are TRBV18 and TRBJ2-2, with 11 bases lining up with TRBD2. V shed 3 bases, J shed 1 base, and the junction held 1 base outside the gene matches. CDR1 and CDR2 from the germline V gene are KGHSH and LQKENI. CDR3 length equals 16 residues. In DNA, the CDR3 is TGTGCCAGCTCACCGGGACTAGCGGAGAACACCGGGGAGCTGTTTTTT. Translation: CASSPGLAENTGELFF.

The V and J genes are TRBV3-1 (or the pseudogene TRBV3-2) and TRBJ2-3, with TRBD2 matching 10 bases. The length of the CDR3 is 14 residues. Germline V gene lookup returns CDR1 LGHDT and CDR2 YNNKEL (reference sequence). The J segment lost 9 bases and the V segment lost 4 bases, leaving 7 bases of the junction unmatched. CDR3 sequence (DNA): TGTGCCAGCAGCCCGAGCGGGGGGGGGTCGACGCAGTATTTT. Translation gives CASSPSGGGSTQYF.

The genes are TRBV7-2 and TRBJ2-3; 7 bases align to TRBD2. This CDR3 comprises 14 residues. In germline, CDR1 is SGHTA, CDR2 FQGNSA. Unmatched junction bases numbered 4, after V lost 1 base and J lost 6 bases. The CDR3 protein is CASSLVRGVDTQYF. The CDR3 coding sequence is TGTGCCAGCAGCTTAGTTCGGGGGGTGGATACGCAGTATTTT.

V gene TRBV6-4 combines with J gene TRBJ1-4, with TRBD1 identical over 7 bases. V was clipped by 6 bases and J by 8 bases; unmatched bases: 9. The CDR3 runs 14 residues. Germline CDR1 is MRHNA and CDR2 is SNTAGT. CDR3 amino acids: CASSHRGTREKLFF. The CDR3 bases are TGTGCCAGCAGCCACAGGGGTACTCGGGAAAAACTGTTTTTT.

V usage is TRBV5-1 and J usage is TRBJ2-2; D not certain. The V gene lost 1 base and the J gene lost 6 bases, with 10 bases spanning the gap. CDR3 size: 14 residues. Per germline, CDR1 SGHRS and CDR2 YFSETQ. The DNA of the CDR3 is TGCGCCAGCAGCTTGAGATTAGCCGCCGGGGAGCTGTTTTTT. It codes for CASSLRLAAGELFF.

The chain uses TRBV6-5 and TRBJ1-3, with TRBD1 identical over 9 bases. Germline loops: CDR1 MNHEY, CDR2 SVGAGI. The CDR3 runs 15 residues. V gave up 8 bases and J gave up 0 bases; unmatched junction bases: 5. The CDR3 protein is CASWTGAYSGNTIYF. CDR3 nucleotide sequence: TGTGCCAGCTGGACAGGGGCTTACTCTGGAAACACCATATATTTT.

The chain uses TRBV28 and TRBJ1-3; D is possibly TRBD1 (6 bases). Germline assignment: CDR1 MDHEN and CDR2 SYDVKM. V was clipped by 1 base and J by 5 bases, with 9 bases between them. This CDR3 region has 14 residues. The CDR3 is CASSLLGQRNTIYF. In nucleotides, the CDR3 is TGTGCCAGCAGTTTATTGGGACAAAGAAACACCATATATTTT.

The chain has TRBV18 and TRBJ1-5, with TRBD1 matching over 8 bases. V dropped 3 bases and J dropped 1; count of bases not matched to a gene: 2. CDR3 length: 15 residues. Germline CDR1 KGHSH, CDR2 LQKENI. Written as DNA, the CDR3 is TGTGCCAGCTCACCGGGACAGGCCAGCAATCAGCCCCAGCATTTT. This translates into CASSPGQASNQPQHF.

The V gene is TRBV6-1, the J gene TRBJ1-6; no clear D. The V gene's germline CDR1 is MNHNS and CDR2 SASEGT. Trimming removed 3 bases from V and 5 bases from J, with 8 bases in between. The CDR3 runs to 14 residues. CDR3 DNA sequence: TGTGCCAGCAGTGATGGGAGAAATAATTCACCCCTCCACTTT. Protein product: CASSDGRNNSPLHF.

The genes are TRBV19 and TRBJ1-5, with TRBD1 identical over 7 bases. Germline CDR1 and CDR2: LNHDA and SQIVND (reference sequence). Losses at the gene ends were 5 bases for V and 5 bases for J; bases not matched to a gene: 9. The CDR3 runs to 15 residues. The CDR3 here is CASSVSGTEDQPQHF. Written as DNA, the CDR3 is TGTGCCAGTAGTGTCTCCGGGACAGAAGATCAGCCCCAGCATTTT.

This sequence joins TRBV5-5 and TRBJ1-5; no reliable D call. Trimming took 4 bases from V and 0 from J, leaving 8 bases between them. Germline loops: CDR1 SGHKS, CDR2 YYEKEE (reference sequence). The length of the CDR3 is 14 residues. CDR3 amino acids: CASSIDYSNQPQHF. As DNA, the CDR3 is TGTGCCAGCAGCATAGACTATAGCAATCAGCCCCAGCATTTT.

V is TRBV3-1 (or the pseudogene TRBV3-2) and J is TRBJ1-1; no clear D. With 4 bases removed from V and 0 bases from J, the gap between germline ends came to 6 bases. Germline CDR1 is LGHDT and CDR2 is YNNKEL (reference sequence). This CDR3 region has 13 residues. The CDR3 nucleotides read TGTGCCAGCAGCCCACTATTGAACACTGAAGCTTTCTTT. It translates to CASSPLLNTEAFF.

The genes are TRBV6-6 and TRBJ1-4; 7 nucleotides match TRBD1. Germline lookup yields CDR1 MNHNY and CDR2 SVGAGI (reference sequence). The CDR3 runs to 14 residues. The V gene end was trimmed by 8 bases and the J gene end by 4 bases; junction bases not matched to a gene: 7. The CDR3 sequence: CASGRDRSNEKLFF. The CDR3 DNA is TGTGCCAGCGGAAGGGACAGAAGTAATGAAAAACTGTTTTTT.

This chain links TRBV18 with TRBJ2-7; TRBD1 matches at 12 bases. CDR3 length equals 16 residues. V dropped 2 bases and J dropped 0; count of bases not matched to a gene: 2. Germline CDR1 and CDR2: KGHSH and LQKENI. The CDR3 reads CASSPGTGGGSYEQYF. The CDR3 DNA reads TGTGCCAGCTCACCAGGGACAGGGGGCGGCTCCTACGAGCAGTACTTC.

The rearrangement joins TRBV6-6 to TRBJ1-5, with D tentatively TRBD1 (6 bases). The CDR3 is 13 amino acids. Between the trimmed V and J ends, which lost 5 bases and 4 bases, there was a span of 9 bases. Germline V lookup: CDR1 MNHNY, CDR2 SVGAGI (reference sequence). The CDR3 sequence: CASSARGNQPQHF. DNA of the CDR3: TGTGCCAGCAGTGCAAGGGGGAATCAGCCCCAGCATTTT.

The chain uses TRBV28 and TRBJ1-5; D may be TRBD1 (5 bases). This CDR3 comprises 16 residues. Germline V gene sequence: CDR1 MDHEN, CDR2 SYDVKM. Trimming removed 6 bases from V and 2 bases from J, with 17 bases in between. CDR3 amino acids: CASSLGGLGGNQPQHF. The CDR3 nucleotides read TGTGCCAGCAGCCTGGGGGGGTTGGGGGGCAATCAGCCCCAGCATTTT.